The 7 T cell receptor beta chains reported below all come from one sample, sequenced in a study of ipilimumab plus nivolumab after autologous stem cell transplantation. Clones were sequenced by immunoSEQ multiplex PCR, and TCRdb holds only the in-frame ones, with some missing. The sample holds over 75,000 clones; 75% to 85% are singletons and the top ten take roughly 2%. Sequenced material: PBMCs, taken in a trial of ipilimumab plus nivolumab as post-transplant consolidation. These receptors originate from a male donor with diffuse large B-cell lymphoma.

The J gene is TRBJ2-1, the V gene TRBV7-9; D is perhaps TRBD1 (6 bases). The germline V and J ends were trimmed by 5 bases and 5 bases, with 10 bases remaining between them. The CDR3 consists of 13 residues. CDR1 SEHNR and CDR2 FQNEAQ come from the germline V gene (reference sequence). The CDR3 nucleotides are TGTGCCAGCAGCCTAAACAGGGACAATGAGCAGTTCTTC. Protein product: CASSLNRDNEQFF.

CDR3 in amino acids: CSVHDLTTEAFF. DNA of the CDR3: TGCAGCGTCCACGACCTGACCACTGAAGCTTTCTTT. This rearrangement joins TRBV29-1 to TRBJ1-1, with D hard to call. Trimming removed 6 bases from V and 4 bases from J, with 12 bases in between. The germline gives CDR1 SQVTM, CDR2 ANQGSEA. The CDR3 is made up of 12 amino acids. Full variable domain (outside the CDR3, taken from reference TRBV29-1 and TRBJ1-1): SAVISQKPSRDICQRGTSLTIQCQVDSQVTMMFWYRQQPGQSLTLIATANQGSEATYESGFVIDKFPISRPNLTFSTLTVSNMSPEDSSIYLCSVHDLTTEAFFGQGTRLTVV.

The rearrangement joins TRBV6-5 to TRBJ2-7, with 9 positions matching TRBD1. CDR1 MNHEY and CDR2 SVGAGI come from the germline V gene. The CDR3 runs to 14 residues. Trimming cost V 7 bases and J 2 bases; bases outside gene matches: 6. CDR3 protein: CASKPGTGPYEQYF. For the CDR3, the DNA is TGTGCCAGCAAACCCGGGACAGGGCCCTACGAGCAGTACTTC.

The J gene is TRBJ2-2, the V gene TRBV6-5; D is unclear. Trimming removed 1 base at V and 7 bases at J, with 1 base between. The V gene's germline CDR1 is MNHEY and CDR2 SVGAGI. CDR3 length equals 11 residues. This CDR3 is CASSYYGELFF. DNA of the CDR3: TGTGCCAGCAGTTACTACGGGGAGCTGTTTTTT.

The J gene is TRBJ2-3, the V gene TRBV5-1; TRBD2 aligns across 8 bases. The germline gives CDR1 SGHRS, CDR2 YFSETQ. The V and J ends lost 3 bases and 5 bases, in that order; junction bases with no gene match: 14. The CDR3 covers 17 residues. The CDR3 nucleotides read TGCGCCAGCAGCTCCTGGACGTTTCAGCTAGCGGGAGATACGCAGTATTTT. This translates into CASSSWTFQLAGDTQYF.

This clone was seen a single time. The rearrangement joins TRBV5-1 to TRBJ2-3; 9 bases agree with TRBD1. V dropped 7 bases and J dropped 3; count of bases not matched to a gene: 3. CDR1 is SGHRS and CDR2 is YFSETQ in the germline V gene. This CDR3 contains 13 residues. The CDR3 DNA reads TGCGCCAGCCTCGGGACAGGGACAGATACGCAGTATTTT. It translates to CASLGTGTDTQYF.

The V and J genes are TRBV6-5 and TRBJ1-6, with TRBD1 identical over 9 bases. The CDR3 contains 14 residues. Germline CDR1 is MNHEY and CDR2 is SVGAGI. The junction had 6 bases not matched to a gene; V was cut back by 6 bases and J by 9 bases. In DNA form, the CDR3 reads TGTGCCAGCAGGGGGACAGGGAAATTTTCACCCCTCCACTTT. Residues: CASRGTGKFSPLHF.